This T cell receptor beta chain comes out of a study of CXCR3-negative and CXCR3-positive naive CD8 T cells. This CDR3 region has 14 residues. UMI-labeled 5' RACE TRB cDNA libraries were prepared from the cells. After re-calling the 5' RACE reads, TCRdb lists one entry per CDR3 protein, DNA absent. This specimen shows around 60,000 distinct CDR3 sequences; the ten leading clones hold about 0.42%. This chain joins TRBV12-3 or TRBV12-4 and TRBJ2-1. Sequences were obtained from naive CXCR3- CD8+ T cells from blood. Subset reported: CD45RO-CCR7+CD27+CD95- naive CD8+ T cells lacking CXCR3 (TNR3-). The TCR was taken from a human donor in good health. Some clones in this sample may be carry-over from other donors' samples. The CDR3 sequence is CASSLEWINNEQFF.